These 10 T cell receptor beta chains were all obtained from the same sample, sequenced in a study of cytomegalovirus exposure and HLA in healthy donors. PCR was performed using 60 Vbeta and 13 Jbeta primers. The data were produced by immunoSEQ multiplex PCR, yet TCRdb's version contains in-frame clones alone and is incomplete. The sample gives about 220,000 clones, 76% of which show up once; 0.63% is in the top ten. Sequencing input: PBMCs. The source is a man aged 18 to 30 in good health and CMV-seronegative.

Here the CDR3 DNA reads TGTGCCAGTAGTCCGAATACAGGGACATACAATGAGCAGTTCTTC. Translating gives CASSPNTGTYNEQFF. The rearrangement links TRBV19 to TRBJ2-1; D might be TRBD1 (6 bases). Germline-derived CDR1 and CDR2 are LNHDA and SQIVND (reference sequence). This CDR3 comprises 15 residues. With 5 bases removed from V and 4 bases from J, the gap between germline ends came to 15 bases.

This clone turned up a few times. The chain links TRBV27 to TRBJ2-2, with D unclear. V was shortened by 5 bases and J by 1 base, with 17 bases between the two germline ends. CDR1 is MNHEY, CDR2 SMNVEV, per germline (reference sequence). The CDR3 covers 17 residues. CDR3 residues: CASSPPPGLQNTGELFF. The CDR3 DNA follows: TGTGCCAGCAGTCCCCCCCCCGGGTTGCAGAACACCGGGGAGCTGTTTTTT.

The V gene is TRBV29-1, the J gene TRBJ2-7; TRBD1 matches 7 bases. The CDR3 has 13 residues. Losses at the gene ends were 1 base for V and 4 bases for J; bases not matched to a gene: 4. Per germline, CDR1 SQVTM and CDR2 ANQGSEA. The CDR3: CSVEGDSDYEQYF. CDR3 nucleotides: TGCAGCGTTGAAGGGGACAGCGATTACGAGCAGTACTTC.

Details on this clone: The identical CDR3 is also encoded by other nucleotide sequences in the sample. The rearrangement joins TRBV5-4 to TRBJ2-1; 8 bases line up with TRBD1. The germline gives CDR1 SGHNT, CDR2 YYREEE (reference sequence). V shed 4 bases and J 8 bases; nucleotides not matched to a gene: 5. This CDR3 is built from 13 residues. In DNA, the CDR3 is TGTGCCAGCAGCCGACAGGGGTCAGATGAGCAGTTCTTC. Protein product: CASSRQGSDEQFF.

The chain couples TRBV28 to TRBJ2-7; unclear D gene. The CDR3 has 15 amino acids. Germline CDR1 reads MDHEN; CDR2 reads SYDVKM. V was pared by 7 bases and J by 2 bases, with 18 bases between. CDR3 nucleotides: TGTGCCAGCACCCAGGAAGGCATAAGTCCCTACGAGCAGTACTTC. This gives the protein CASTQEGISPYEQYF.

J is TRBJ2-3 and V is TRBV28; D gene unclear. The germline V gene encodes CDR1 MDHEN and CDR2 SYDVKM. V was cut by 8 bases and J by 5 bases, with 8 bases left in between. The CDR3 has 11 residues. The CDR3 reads CASGTGDTQYF. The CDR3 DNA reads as TGTGCCAGCGGTACGGGAGATACGCAGTATTTT.

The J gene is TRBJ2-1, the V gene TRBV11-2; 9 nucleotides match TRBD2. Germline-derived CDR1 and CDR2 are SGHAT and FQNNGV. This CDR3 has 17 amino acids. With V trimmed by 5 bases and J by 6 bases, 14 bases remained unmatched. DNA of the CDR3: TGTGCCAGCAGCCCCAACCCCGATAGCGGGAGAGTCAATGAGCAGTTCTTC. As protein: CASSPNPDSGRVNEQFF.

The CDR3 DNA follows: TGCACCGGACTAGCGGGAGGGCAAGAGACCCAGTACTTC. Translated: CTGLAGGQETQYF. The rearrangement links TRBV29-1 to TRBJ2-5, with 15 positions matching TRBD2. From germline, CDR1 is SQVTM and CDR2 ANQGSEA. This CDR3 region has 13 residues.

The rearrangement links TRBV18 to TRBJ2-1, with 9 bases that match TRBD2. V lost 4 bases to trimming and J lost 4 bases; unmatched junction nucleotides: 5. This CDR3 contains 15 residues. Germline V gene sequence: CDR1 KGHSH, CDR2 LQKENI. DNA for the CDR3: TGTGCCAGCTCACTTGGGACTAGCATGTACAATGAGCAGTTCTTC. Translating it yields CASSLGTSMYNEQFF.

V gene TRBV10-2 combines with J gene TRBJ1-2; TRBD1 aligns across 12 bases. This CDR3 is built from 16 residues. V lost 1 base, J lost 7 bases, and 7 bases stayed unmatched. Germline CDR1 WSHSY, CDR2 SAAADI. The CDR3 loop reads CASSEWDRGPAGGYTF. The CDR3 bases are TGCGCCAGCAGTGAGTGGGACAGGGGGCCGGCTGGTGGCTACACCTTC.